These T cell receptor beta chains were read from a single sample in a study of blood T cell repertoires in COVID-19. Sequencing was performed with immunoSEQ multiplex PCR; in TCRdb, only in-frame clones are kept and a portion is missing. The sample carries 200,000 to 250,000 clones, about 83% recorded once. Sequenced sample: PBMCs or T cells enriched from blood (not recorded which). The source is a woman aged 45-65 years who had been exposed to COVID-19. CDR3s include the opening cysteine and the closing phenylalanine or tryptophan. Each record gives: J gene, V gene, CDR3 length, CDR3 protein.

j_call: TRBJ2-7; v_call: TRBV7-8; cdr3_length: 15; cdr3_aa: CASSLTSRGIYEQYF
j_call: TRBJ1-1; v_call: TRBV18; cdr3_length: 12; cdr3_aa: CASSQGENSAFF
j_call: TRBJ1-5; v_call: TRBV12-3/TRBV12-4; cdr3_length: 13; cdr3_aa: CASSTQGNQPQHF
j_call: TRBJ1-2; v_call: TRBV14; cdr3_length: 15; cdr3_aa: CASSRPGRGARGYTF
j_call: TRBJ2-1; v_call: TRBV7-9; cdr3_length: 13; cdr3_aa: CASSLELYREQFF
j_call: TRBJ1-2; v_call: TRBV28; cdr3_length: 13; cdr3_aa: CASSLSGVGGYTF
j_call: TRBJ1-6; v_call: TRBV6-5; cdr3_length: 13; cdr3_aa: CASSDRANSPLHF
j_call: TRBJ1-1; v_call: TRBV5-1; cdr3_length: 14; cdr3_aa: CASSNRGPPTEAFF
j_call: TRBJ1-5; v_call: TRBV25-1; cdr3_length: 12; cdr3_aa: CASSVGTQPQHF
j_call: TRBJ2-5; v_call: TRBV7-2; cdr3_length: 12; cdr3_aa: CASSSGVETQYF
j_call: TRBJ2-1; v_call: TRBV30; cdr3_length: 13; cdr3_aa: CAWSADIGDEQFF
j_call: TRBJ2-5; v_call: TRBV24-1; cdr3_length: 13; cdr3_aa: CATSGEVQETQYF
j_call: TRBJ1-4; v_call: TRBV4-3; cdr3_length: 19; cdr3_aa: CASSLNLGWQGATYEKLFF
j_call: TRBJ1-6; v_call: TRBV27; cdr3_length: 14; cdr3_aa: CASSPDRGISPLHF
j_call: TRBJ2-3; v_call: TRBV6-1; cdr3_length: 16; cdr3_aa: CASSEAGGGRGDTQYF
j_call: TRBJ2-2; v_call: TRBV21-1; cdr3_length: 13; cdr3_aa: CASRASFTGELFF
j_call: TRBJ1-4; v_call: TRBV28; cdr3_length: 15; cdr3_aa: CASSLYKPGEEKLFF
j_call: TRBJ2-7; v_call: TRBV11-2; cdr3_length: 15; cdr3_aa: CASSLDRSNSYEQYF
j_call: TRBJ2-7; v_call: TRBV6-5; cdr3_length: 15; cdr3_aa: CASSSTGGGHYEQYF
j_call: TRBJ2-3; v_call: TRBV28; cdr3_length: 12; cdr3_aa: CASSLSAGPQYF
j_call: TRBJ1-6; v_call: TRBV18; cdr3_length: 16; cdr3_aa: CASSPLPLQGDSPLHF
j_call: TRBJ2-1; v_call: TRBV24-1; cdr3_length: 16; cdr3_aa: CATSDSTSGYSNEQFF
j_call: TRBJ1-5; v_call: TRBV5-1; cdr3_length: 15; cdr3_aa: CASSRDSSSNQPQHF
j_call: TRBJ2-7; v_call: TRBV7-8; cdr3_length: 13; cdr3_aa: CASSFGGSYEQYF
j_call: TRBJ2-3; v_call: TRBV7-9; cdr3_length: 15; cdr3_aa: CASSARDYRTDTQYF
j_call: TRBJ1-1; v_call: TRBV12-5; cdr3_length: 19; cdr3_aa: CASGSRISGTGNMNTEAFF
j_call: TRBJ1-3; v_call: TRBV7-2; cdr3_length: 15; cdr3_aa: CASSYRGQGINTIYF
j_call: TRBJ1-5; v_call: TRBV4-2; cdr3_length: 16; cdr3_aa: CASSQGTGPANQPQHF
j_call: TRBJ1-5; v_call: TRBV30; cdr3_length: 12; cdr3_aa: CAWSRRGQPQHF
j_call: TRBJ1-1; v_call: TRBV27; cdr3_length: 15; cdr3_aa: CASSFSRVKNTEAFF
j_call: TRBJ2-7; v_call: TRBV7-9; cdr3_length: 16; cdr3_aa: CASSSGGLAGTDEQYF
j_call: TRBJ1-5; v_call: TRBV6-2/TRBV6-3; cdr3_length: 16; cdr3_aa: CASSYSMYAGDQPQHF
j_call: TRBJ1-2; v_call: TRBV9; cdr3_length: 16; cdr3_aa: CASSPQMRAVGNGYTF
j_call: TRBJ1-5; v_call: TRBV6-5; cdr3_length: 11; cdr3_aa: CASQGNQPQHF
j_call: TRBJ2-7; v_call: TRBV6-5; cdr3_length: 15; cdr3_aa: CASRPSPGNSYEQYF
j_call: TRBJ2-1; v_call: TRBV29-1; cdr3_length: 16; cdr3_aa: CSVEDLRRGAYNEQFF
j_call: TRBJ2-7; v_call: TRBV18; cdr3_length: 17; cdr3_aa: CASSPSSGGTIIYEQYF
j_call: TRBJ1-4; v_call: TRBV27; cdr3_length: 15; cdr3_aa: CASSFQGQGNEKLFF
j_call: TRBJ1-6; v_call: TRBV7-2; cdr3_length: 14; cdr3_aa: CASSLEANNSPLHF
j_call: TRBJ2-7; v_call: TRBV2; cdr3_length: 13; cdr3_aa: CASRPVRSGEQYF
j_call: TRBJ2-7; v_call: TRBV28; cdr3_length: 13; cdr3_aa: CASSLELSYEQYF
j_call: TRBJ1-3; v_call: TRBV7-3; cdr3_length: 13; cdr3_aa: CASSASGGNTIYF
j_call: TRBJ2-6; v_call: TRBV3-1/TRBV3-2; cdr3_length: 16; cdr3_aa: CASSPGEPSGANVLTF
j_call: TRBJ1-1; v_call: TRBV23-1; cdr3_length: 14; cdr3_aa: CASSQGARAKEAFF
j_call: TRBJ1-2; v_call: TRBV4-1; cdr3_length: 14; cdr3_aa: CASSRRQGGSGYTF
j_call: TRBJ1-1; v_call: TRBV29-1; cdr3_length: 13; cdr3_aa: CSATHGVVTEAFF
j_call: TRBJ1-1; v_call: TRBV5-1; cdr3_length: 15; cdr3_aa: CASRSRSGMNTEAFF
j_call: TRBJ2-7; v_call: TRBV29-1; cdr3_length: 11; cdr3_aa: CSVEDLGEQYF